This T cell receptor (beta chain) derives from a study (dated by TCRdb to about 2016). This clonotype was detected only once. Which antigen it targets is not known. No quality values exist for individual bases; no much larger clone is one base distant. A lone read is weak support. The method behind the library was RT-PCR. The sample was run on an Illumina MiSeq. Using fastp trimming at Q25 and MiXCR clonotype assembly, TCRdb reanalyzed the public sequencing data and kept in-frame beta chains. Every distinct CDR3 protein forms one entry, paired with its most common genes and DNA. This sample lists about 680,000 distinct CDR3 sequences; 12% to 15% were detected once. The leading ten clones occupy about 3.6% of the sample. Sequences were obtained from memory CD4+ T cells from blood. This clonotype was obtained from a female donor in good health, serving as a healthy control.

The CDR3 protein: CASSLGQRDGYTF. The DNA sequence is TGCGCCAGCAGCTTAGGACAGAGGGATGGCTACACCTTC. The sequence is built from TRBV5-1 and TRBJ1-2, with TRBD1 as a weak D call on 6 bases. V and J lose 2 bases and 6 bases, and a span of 11 bases separates them. The CDR3 covers 13 residues, taking in both the cysteine and the phenylalanine. This entry keeps only the CDR3 DNA: 39 bases, framed from base 1. Sequences SGHRS (CDR1) and YFSETQ (CDR2) are obtained from the germline V gene.